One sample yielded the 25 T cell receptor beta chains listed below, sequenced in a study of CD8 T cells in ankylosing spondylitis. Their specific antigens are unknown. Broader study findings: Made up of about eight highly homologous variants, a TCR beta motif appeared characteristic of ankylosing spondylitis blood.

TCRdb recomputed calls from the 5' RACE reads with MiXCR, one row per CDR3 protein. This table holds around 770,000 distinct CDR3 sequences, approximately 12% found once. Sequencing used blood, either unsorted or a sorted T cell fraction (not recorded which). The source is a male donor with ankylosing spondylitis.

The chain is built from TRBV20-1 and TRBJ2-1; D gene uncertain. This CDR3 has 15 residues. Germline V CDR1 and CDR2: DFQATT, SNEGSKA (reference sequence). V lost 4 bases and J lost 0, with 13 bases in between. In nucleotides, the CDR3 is TGCAGTGCTACCGACCCGATCAGCTCCTACAATGAGCAGTTCTTC. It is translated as CSATDPISSYNEQFF.

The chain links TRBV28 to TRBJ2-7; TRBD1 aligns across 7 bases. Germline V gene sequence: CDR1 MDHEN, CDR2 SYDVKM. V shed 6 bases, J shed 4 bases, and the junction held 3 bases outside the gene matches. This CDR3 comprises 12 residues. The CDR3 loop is CASRTGMYEQYF. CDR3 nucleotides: TGTGCCAGCAGGACAGGGATGTACGAGCAGTACTTC.

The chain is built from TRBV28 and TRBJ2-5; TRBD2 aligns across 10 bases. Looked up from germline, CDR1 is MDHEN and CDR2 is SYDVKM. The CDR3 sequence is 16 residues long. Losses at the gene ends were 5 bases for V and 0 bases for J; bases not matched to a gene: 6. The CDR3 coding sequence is TGTGCCAGCAGTCCAGGACTAGCGGAGTACCAAGAGACCCAGTACTTC. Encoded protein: CASSPGLAEYQETQYF.

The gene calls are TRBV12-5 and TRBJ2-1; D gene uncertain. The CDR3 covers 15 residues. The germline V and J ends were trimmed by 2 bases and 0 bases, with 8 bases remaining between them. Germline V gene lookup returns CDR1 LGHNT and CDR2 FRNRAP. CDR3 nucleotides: TGTGCTAGTGGTTTGAAGGGTCCCTCCTACAATGAGCAGTTCTTC. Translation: CASGLKGPSYNEQFF.

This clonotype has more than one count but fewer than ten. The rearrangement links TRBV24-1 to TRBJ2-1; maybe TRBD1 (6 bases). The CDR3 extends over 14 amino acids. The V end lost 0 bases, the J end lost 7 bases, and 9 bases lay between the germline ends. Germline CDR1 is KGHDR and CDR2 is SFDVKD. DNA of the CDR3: TGTGCCACCAGTGATTTGTTGCAGGGGAATGAGCAGTTCTTC. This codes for CATSDLLQGNEQFF.

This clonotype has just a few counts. The CDR3, as DNA: TGTGCCATCAGTGAGTCGAAACAGTATAATTCACCCCTCCACTTT. Its translation: CAISESKQYNSPLHF. The chain joins TRBV10-3 to TRBJ1-6, with D hard to call. CDR1 is ENHRY and CDR2 is SYGVKD in the germline V gene. The CDR3 runs to 15 residues. The V and J ends lost 0 bases and 4 bases respectively, with 7 bases between them.

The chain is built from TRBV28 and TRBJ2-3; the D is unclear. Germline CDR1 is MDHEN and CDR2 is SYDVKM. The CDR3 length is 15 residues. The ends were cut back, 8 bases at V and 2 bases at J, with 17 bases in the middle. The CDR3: CASGMTDVYTDTQYF. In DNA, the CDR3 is TGTGCCAGCGGTATGACCGACGTATACACAGATACGCAGTATTTT. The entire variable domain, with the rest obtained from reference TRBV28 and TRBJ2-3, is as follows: DVKVTQSSRYLVKRTGEKVFLECVQDMDHENMFWYRQDPGLGLRLIYFSYDVKMKEKGDIPEGYSVSREKKERFSLILESASTNQTSMYLCASGMTDVYTDTQYFGPGTRLTVL.

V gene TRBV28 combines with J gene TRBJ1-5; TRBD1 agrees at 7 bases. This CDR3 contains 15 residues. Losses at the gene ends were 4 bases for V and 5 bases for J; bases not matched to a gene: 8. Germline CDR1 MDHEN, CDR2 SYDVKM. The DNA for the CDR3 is TGTGCCAGCAGTTCGCCCGGGACAGCTCATCAGCCCCAGCATTTT. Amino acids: CASSSPGTAHQPQHF.

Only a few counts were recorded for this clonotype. The CDR3 protein is CASSVGRGLAKNIQYF. The CDR3, as DNA: TGTGCCAGCAGCGTGGGGCGGGGGCTAGCCAAAAACATTCAGTACTTC. V gene TRBV9 combines with J gene TRBJ2-4; D might be TRBD2 (7 bases). V lost 2 bases and J lost 0, with 12 bases in between. Germline V lookup: CDR1 SGDLS, CDR2 YYNGEE. This CDR3 has 16 amino acids.

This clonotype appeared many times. The CDR3 DNA is TGTGCCAGCAGTTACCTGAACACTGAAGCTTTCTTT. As protein: CASSYLNTEAFF. The chain combines TRBV6-6 with TRBJ1-1, with unresolved D. Germline V CDR1 and CDR2: MNHNY, SVGAGI (reference sequence). There are 12 residues in the CDR3. V lost 2 bases and J 0 bases, leaving 1 base between the germline ends.

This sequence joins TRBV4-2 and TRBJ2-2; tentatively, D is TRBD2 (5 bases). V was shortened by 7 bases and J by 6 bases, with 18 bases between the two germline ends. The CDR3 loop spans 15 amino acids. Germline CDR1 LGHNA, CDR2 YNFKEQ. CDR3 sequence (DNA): TGTGCCAGCATGGAACGGGGTTCCGGGCCCGGGGAGCTGTTTTTT. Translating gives CASMERGSGPGELFF.

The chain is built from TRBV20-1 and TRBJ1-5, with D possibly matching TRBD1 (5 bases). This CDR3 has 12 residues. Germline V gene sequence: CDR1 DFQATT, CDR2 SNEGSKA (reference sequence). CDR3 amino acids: CRGLRSNQPQHF. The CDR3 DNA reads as TGCAGGGGGCTACGGAGCAATCAGCCCCAGCATTTT.

CDR3 in amino acids: CASSLRLLGNTEAFF. The CDR3 DNA reads TGTGCCAGCAGCTTAAGGCTTTTGGGGAACACTGAAGCTTTCTTT. The chain combines TRBV5-5 with TRBJ1-1; D is uncertain. The germline gives CDR1 SGHKS, CDR2 YYEKEE (reference sequence). The V and J ends lost 2 bases and 1 base respectively, with 12 bases between them. The CDR3 is made up of 15 amino acids.

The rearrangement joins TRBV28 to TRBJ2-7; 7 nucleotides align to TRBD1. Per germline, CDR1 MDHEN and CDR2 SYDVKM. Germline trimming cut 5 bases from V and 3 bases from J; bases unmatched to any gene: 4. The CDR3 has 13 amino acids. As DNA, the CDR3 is TGTGCCAGCAGTGTGGGACAGTTCTACGAGCAGTACTTC. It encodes CASSVGQFYEQYF.

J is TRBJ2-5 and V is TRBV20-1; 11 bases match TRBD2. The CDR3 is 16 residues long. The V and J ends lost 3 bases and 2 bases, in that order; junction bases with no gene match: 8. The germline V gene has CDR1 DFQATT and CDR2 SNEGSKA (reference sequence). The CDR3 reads CSARAFSGRAQETQYF. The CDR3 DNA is TGCAGTGCTAGGGCCTTTAGCGGGAGGGCGCAAGAGACCCAGTACTTC.

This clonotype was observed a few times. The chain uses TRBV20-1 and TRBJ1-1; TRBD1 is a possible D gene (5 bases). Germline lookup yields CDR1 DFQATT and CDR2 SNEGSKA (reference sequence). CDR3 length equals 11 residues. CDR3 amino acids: CRVDRDGEAFF. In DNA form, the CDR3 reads TGCAGGGTAGACAGAGACGGAGAAGCTTTCTTT.

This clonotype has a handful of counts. The CDR3 sequence: CASSLLPRTNTEAFF. The CDR3 DNA follows: TGTGCCAGCAGCTTACTTCCGCGGACGAACACTGAAGCTTTCTTT. The V gene is TRBV5-5, the J gene TRBJ1-1; D ambiguous. From germline, CDR1 is SGHKS and CDR2 YYEKEE (reference sequence). There are 15 residues in the CDR3. V was shortened by 2 bases and J by 1 base, with 12 bases between the two germline ends. The variable domain in full, completed from reference TRBV5-5 and TRBJ1-1, reads DAGVTQSPTHLIKTRGQQVTLRCSPISGHKSVSWYQQVLGQGPQFIFQYYEKEERGRGNFPDRFSARQFPNYSSELNVNALLLGDSALYLCASSLLPRTNTEAFFGQGTRLTVV.

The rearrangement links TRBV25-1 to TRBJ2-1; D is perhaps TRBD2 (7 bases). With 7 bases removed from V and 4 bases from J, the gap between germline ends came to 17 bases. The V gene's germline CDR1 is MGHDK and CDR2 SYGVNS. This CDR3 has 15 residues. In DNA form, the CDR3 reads TGTGCCAGCACCATGGGGGGGCGCGGATACAATGAGCAGTTCTTC. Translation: CASTMGGRGYNEQFF.

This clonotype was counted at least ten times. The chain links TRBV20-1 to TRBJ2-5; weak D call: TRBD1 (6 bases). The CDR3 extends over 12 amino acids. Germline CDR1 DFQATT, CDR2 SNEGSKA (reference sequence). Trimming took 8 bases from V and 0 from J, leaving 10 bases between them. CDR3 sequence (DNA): TGCAGTTATACAGGGAACCAAGAGACCCAGTACTTC. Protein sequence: CSYTGNQETQYF.

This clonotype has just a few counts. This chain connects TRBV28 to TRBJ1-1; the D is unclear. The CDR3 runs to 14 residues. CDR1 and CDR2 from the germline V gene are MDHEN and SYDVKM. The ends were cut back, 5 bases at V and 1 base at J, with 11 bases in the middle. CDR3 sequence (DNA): TGTGCCAGCAGTGTCATAAATTCGAACACTGAAGCTTTCTTT. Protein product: CASSVINSNTEAFF.

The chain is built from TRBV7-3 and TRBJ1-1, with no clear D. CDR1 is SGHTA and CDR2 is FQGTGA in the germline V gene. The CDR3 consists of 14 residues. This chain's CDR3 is CATLRGQVNTEAFF. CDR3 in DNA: TGTGCTACCCTGCGCGGCCAGGTGAACACTGAAGCTTTCTTT. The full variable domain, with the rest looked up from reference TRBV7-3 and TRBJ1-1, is GAGVSQTPSNKVTEKGKYVELRCDPISGHTALYWYRQSLGQGPEFLIYFQGTGAADDSGLPNDRFFAVRPEGSVSTLKIQRTERGDSAVYLCATLRGQVNTEAFFGQGTRLTVV.

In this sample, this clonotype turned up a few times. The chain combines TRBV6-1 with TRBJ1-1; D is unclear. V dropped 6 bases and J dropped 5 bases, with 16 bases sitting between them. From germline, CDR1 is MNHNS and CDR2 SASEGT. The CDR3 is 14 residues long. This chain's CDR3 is CASSLRGSRTEAFF. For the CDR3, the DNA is TGTGCCAGCAGCCTCCGAGGCTCTCGGACTGAAGCTTTCTTT.

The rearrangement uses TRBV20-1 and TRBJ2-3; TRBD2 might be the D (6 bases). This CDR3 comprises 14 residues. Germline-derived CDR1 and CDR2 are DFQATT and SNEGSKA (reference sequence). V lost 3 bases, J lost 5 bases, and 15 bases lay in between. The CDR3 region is CSASGSKAGDTQYF. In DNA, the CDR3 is TGCAGTGCTAGCGGGAGTAAAGCGGGAGATACGCAGTATTTT.

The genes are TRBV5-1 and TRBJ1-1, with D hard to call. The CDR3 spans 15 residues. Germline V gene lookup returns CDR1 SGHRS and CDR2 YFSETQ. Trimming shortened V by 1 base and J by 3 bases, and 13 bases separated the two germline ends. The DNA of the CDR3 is TGCGCCAGCAGCTTGTTGACCCCCGAGGACACTGAAGCTTTCTTT. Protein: CASSLLTPEDTEAFF.

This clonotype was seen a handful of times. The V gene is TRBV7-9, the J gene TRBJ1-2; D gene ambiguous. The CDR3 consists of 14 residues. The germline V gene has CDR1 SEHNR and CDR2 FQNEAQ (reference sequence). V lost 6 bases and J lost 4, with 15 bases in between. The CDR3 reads CASSTGGGGYGYTF. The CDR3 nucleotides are TGTGCCAGCAGTACGGGAGGAGGTGGCTATGGCTACACCTTC. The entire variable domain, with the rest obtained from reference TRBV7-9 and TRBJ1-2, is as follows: DTGVSQNPRHKITKRGQNVTFRCDPISEHNRLYWYRQTLGQGPEFLTYFQNEAQLEKSRLLSDRFSAERPKGSFSTLEIQRTEQGDSAMYLCASSTGGGGYGYTFGSGTRLTVV.